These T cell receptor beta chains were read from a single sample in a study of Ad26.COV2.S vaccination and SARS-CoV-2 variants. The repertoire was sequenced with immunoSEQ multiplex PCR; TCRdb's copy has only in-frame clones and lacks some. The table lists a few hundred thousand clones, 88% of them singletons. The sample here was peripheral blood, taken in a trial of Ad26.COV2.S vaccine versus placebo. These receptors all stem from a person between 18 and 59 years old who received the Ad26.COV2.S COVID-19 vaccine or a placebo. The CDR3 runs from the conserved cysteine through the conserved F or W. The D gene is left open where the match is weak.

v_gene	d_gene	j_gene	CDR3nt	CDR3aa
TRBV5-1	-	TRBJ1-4	TGCGCCAGCAGCTTGGGGGCAGTTAATGAAAAACTGTTTTTT	CASSLGAVNEKLFF
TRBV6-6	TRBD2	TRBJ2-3	TGTGCCAGCAGTCGAATCGCAATAGCGGGGAGCACAGATACGCAGTATTTT	CASSRIAIAGSTDTQYF
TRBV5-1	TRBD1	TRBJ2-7	TGCGCCAGCAGCCCTACCGGGACAGGCCACTACGAGCAGTACTTC	CASSPTGTGHYEQYF
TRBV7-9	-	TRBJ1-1	TGTGCCAGCAGCTTAGCAGGGGAGGGAACTGAAGCTTTCTTT	CASSLAGEGTEAFF
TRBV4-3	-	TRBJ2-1	TGCGCCAGCAGCCAAGCCCGGTCACGTCCATACAATGAGCAGTTCTTC	CASSQARSRPYNEQFF
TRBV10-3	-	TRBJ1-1	TGTGCCATCAATCAGGGTAACACTGAAGCTTTCTTT	CAINQGNTEAFF
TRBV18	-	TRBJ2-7	TGTGCCAGCTCCCCACTAGGGGTAAGGTACGAGCAGTACTTC	CASSPLGVRYEQYF
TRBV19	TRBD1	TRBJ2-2	TGTGCCAGTAGTATAGGTGACAGGGCATTAACCGGGGAGCTGTTTTTT	CASSIGDRALTGELFF
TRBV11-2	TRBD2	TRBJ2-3	TGTGCCAGCAGCTTGACTAGCGGGGGGGCAGATACGCAGTATTTT	CASSLTSGGADTQYF
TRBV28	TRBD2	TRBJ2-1	TGTGCCAGCAGTTTAACCCCCGCTAGCGGGGATAGCTCCTACAATGAGCAGTTCTTC	CASSLTPASGDSSYNEQFF